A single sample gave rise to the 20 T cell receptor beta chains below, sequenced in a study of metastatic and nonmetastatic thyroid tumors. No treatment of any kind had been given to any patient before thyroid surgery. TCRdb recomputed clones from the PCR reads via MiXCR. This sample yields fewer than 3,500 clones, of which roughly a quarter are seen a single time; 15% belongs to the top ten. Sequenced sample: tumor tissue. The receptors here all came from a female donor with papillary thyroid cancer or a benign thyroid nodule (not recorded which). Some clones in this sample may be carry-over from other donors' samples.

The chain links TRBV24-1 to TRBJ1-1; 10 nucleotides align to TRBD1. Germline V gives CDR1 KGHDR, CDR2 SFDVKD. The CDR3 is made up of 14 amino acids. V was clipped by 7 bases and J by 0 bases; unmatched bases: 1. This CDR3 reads CATRDRGMNTEAFF. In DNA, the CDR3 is TGTGCCACCAGGGACAGGGGGATGAACACTGAAGCTTTCTTT.

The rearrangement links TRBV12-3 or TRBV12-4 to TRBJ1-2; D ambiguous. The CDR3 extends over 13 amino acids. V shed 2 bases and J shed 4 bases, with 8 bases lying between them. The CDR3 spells CASSLKVAYGYTF. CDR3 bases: TGTGCCAGCAGTTTAAAGGTGGCCTATGGCTACACCTTC.

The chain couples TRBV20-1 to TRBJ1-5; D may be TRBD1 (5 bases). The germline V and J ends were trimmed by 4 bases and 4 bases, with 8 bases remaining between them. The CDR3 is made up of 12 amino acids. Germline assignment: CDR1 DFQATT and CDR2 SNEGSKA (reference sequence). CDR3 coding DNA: TGCAGTGCTAATTGGGGGAATCAGCCCCAGCATTTT. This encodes CSANWGNQPQHF.

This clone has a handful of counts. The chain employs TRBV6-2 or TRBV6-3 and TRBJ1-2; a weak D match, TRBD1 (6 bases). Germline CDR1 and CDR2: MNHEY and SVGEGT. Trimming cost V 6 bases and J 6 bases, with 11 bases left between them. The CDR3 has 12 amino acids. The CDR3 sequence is CASSVQGNGYTF. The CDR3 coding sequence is TGTGCCAGCAGCGTACAGGGCAATGGCTACACCTTC.

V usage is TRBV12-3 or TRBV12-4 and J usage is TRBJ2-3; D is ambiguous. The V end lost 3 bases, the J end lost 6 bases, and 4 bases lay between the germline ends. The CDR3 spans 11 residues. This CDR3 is CASSLSDTQYF. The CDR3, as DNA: TGTGCCAGCAGTTTGTCGGATACGCAGTATTTT.

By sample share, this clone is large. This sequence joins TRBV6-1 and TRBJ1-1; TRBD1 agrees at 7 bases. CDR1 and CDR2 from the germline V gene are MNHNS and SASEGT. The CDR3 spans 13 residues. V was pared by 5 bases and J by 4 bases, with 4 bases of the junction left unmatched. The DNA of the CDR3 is TGTGCCAGCAGTTTGACAGGGAGCACTGAAGCTTTCTTT. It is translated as CASSLTGSTEAFF.

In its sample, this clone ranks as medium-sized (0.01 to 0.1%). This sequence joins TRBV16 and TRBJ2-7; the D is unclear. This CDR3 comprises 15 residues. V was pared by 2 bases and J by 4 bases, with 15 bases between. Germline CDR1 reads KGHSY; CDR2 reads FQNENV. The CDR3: CASSQRNTLLYEQYF. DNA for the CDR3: TGTGCCAGCAGCCAACGAAACACGCTCCTATACGAGCAGTACTTC.

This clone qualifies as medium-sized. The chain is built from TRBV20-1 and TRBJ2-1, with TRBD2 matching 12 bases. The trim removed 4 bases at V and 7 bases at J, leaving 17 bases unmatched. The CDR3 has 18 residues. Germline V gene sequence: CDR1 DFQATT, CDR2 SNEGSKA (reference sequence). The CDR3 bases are TGCAGTGCTAAAAAGACTAGCGGGAGCGTAAGGCTCGAGAATGAGCAGTTCTTC. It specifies CSAKKTSGSVRLENEQFF.

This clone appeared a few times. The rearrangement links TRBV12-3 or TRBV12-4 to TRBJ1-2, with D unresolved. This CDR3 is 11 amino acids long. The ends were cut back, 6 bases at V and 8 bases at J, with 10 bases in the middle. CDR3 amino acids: CASSSRGGYTF. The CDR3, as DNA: TGTGCCAGCAGCTCCCGTGGGGGCTACACCTTC.

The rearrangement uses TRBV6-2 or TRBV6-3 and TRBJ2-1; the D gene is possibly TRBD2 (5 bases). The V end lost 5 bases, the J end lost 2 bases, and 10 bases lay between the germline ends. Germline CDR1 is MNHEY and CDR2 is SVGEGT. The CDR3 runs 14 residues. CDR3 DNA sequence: TGTGCCAGCAGTAGGTCCGGGACCTACAATGAGCAGTTCTTC. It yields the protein CASSRSGTYNEQFF.

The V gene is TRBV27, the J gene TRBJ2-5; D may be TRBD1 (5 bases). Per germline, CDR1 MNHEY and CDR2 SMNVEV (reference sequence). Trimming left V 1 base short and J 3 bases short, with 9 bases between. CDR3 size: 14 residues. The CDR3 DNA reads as TGTGCCAGCAGTTTATTTGACAGCAAAGAGACCCAGTACTTC. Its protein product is CASSLFDSKETQYF.

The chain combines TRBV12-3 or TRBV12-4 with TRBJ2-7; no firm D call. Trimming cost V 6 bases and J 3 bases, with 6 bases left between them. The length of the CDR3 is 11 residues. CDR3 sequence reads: CASRLGYEQYF. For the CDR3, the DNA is TGTGCCAGCAGGCTAGGCTACGAGCAGTACTTC.

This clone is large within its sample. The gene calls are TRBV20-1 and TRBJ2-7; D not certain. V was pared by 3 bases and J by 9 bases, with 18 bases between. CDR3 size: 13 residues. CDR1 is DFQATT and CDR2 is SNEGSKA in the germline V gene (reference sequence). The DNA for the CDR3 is TGCAGTGCTAGCGTGGACCCAACATCGGGGCAGTACTTC. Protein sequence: CSASVDPTSGQYF.

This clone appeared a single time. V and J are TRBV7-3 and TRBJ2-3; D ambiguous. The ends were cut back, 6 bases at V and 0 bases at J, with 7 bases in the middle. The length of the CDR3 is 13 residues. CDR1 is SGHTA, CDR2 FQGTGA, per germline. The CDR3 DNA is TGTGCCAGCAGGATCGACAGCACAGATACGCAGTATTTT. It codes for CASRIDSTDTQYF. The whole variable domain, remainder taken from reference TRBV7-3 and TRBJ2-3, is GAGVSQTPSNKVTEKGKYVELRCDPISGHTALYWYRQSLGQGPEFLIYFQGTGAADDSGLPNDRFFAVRPEGSVSTLKIQRTERGDSAVYLCASRIDSTDTQYFGPGTRLTVL.

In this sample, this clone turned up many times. The chain's CDR3 is CASSFRQVNEKLFF. CDR3 DNA: TGTGCCAGCAGTTTCCGACAAGTTAATGAAAAACTGTTTTTT. The chain combines TRBV28 with TRBJ1-4, with unresolved D. Germline V CDR1 and CDR2: MDHEN, SYDVKM. This CDR3 is 14 amino acids long. The ends were cut back, 3 bases at V and 4 bases at J, with 9 bases in the middle.

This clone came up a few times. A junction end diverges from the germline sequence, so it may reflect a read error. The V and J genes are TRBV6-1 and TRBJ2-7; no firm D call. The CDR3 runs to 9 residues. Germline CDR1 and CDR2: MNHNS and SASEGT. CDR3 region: CASSIEQYF. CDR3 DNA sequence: TGCGCCAGCAGCATCGAGCAGTACTTC.

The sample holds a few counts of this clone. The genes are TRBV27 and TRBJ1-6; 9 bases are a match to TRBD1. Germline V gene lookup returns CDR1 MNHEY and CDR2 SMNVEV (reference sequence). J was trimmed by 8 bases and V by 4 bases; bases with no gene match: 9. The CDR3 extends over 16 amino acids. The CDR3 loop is CASSYGGGTGHSPLHF. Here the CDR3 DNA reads TGTGCCAGCAGTTATGGTGGGGGGACAGGGCATTCACCCCTCCACTTT.

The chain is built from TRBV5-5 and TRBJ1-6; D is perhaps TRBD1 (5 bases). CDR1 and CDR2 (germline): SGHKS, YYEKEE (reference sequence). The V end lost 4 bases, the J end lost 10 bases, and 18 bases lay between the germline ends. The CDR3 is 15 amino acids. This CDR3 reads CASSLYFAEGSPLHF. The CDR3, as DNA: TGTGCCAGCAGCCTGTATTTCGCAGAGGGGTCACCCCTCCACTTT.

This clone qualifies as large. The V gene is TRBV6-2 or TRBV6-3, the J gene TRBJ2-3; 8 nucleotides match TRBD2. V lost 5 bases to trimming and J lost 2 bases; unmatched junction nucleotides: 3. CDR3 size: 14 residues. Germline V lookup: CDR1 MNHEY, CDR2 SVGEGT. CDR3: CASSSGRDTDTQYF. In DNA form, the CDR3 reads TGTGCCAGCAGTAGCGGGAGAGACACAGATACGCAGTATTTT.

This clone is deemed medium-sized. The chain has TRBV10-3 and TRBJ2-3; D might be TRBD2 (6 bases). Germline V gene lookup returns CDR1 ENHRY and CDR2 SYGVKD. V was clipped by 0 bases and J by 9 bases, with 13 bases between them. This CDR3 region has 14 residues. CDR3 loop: CAISESGGAGTQYF. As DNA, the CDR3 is TGTGCCATCAGTGAGTCCGGAGGGGCGGGGACGCAGTATTTT.